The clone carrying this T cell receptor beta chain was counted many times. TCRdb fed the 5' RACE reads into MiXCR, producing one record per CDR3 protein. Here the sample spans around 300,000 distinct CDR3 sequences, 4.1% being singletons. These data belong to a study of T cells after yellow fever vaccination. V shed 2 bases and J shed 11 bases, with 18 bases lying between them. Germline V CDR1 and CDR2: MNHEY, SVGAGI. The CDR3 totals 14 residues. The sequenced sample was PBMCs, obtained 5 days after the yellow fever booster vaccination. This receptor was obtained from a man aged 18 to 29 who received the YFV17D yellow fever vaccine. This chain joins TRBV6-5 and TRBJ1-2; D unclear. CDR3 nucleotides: TGTGCCAGCAGTTACGGGGTTGCTTGGGGAGGGTACACCTTC. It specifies CASSYGVAWGGYTF.